The rows below give T cell receptor beta chains drawn from one sample of a study of CD8 T cells in Susac syndrome. In TCRdb, the immunoSEQ multiplex PCR reads were re-called with MiXCR into one record per CDR3 protein. The sample yields 170,000 or so distinct CDR3 sequences, around 95% seen once. Sequenced: CD4+ T cells from PBMCs. These receptors were collected from a human donor with Susac syndrome. The CDR3 runs from the conserved cysteine through the conserved F or W. D genes are given only for firm matches.

>NA|TRBJ2-7|TRBV30
CAWSRAGSTYEQYF
TGTGCCTGGAGCAGGGCAGGATCGACCTACGAGCAGTACTTC
>NA|TRBJ1-2|TRBV18
CASSTSPGTTRNGYTF
TGTGCCAGCTCAACATCACCCGGGACAACTAGGAATGGCTACACCTTC
>NA|TRBJ2-3|TRBV9
CASSVAPTDDTQYF
TGTGCCAGCAGCGTAGCGCCCACCGACGATACGCAGTATTTT
>NA|TRBJ2-6|TRBV6-5
CASSTGGAGANVLTF
TGTGCCAGCAGCACAGGGGGGGCTGGGGCCAACGTCCTGACTTTC
>NA|TRBJ2-5|TRBV28
CASSLPLGRAKAETQYF
TGTGCCAGCAGTTTACCCCTCGGCAGGGCCAAAGCGGAGACCCAGTACTTC
>TRBD2|TRBJ2-1|TRBV29-1
CSVELAGGREQFF
TGCAGCGTGGAACTAGCGGGGGGGCGTGAGCAGTTCTTC
>NA|TRBJ2-1|TRBV29-1
CSVGAGVLNEQFF
TGCAGCGTTGGGGCAGGGGTCTTAAATGAGCAGTTCTTC
>TRBD1|TRBJ2-5|TRBV29-1
CSVGQGAQETQYF
TGCAGCGTTGGACAGGGGGCCCAGGAGACCCAGTACTTC
>TRBD1|TRBJ2-5|TRBV30
CAWTGGAKTQYF
TGTGCCTGGACAGGGGGCGCTAAGACCCAGTACTTC
>NA|TRBJ2-1|TRBV3-1
CASSHRGIEQFF
TGTGCCAGCAGCCACCGAGGGATCGAGCAGTTCTTC
>NA|TRBJ1-5|TRBV19
CASSRRANQPQHF
TGTGCCAGTAGTCGGCGGGCTAACCAGCCCCAGCATTTT